One sample yielded the 26 T cell receptor beta chains listed below, sequenced in a study of blood T cells in healthy people across ages. With a J-beta primer mix and a sample-barcoded 5' primer, a second PCR ran about 6 to 11 cycles. MiXCR, applied by TCRdb to the 5' RACE reads, yields one record per CDR3 protein. This table holds about 1.5 million distinct CDR3 sequences, about 40% found once. Input material: blood. The receptors were sampled from a young woman in good health.

This chain links TRBV20-1 with TRBJ2-1; D is uncertain. V lost 0 bases to trimming and J lost 8 bases, with 2 bases between them. The CDR3 has 10 amino acids. CDR1 is DFQATT, CDR2 SNEGSKA, per germline (reference sequence). CDR3 sequence reads: CSARDDEQFF. In nucleotides, the CDR3 is TGCAGTGCTAGAGATGATGAGCAGTTCTTC.

The rearrangement links TRBV20-1 to TRBJ2-3, with no clear D. The germline V gene encodes CDR1 DFQATT and CDR2 SNEGSKA (reference sequence). The CDR3 spans 14 residues. The V gene lost 0 bases and the J gene lost 0 bases, with 7 bases spanning the gap. In DNA, the CDR3 is TGCAGTGCTAGAGATGGCCGGAGCACAGATACGCAGTATTTT. It yields the protein CSARDGRSTDTQYF.

This clonotype occurred a few times. The genes are TRBV4-1 and TRBJ2-5; D perhaps matches TRBD2 (5 bases). V dropped 0 bases and J dropped 7 bases, with 9 bases sitting between them. The CDR3 consists of 13 residues. CDR1 and CDR2 from the germline V gene are MGHRA and YSYEKL. Written as DNA, the CDR3 is TGCGCCAGCAGCCAAGATTTTGCGGGGACCCAGTACTTC. Translating it yields CASSQDFAGTQYF.

This clonotype turned up a few times. V and J are TRBV7-9 and TRBJ2-1, with D possibly matching TRBD2 (7 bases). V was clipped by 5 bases and J by 4 bases, with 21 bases between them. This CDR3 has 17 residues. Germline V CDR1 and CDR2: SEHNR, FQNEAQ (reference sequence). The CDR3 DNA reads as TGTGCCAGCAGCCGGTCGATTGGCGGGGGCGCATACAATGAGCAGTTCTTC. Protein sequence: CASSRSIGGGAYNEQFF. The full variable domain, its missing parts supplied by reference TRBV7-9 and TRBJ2-1, is DTGVSQNPRHKITKRGQNVTFRCDPISEHNRLYWYRQTLGQGPEFLTYFQNEAQLEKSRLLSDRFSAERPKGSFSTLEIQRTEQGDSAMYLCASSRSIGGGAYNEQFFGPGTRLTVL.

This clonotype was detected once. The V gene is TRBV2, the J gene TRBJ1-2; TRBD1 aligns across 9 bases. J gave up 3 bases and V 9 bases, and 11 bases lay outside the gene matches. Germline V gives CDR1 SNHLY, CDR2 FYNNEI. The CDR3 is 15 amino acids. Here the CDR3 DNA reads TGTGCCAGACGGGCCGGGACAGGGTTCCACTATGGCTACACCTTC. Its translation: CARRAGTGFHYGYTF.

The chain is built from TRBV5-6 and TRBJ2-3; weak D call: TRBD2 (7 bases). Trimming left V 4 bases short and J 5 bases short, with 17 bases between. The CDR3 extends over 15 amino acids. The V gene's germline CDR1 is SGHDT and CDR2 YYEEEE. CDR3 sequence (DNA): TGTGCCAGCAGCCGCCCGGGGGGCAATCAAGATACGCAGTATTTT. Translation: CASSRPGGNQDTQYF. The full variable domain, with the rest looked up from reference TRBV5-6 and TRBJ2-3, is DAGVTQSPTHLIKTRGQQVTLRCSPKSGHDTVSWYQQALGQGPQFIFQYYEEEERQRGNFPDRFSGHQFPNYSSELNVNALLLGDSALYLCASSRPGGNQDTQYFGPGTRLTVL.

This chain uses TRBV6-1 with TRBJ2-1, with 12 positions matching TRBD2. The CDR3 has 16 amino acids. After removal of 0 bases from V and 13 bases from J, the junction contained 10 bases not matched to a gene. CDR1 MNHNS and CDR2 SASEGT come from the germline V gene. DNA of the CDR3: TGTGCCAGCAGTGAAGCGTCTAGCGGGGGGGGTAGGTCCCAGTTCTTC. It specifies CASSEASSGGGRSQFF.

This clonotype has a handful of counts. The rearrangement uses TRBV12-3 or TRBV12-4 and TRBJ2-3; no clear D gene. The CDR3 loop spans 14 amino acids. V lost 6 bases and J 0 bases, leaving 10 bases between the germline ends. The CDR3 sequence is CASRADGSTDTQYF. The CDR3 DNA reads TGTGCCAGCAGGGCGGACGGCAGCACAGATACGCAGTATTTT.

The chain links TRBV13 to TRBJ1-3, with a weak D call TRBD1 (6 bases). Germline CDR1 and CDR2: PRHDT and FYEKMQ (reference sequence). V lost 4 bases, J lost 6 bases, and 16 bases lay in between. This CDR3 spans 15 amino acids. DNA for the CDR3: TGTGCCAGCAGCTCACGGGGGGCTCTTAAAAACACCATATATTTT. Translation: CASSSRGALKNTIYF.

The chain joins TRBV7-6 to TRBJ1-1; 8 bases agree with TRBD1. The length of the CDR3 is 14 residues. Losses at the gene ends were 8 bases for V and 5 bases for J; bases not matched to a gene: 10. The germline CDR1 and CDR2 sequences are SGHVS and FNYEAQ. DNA for the CDR3: TGTGCCAGCGGGTCAGGGGGCTCGGGGACTGAAGCTTTCTTT. Translation gives CASGSGGSGTEAFF.

A remark on this clonotype: The junction and the germline gene differ at one end; a read error may be behind it. V gene TRBV14 combines with J gene TRBJ1-2; D gene uncertain. The CDR3 length is 16 residues. Looked up from germline, CDR1 is SGHDN and CDR2 is FVKESK. CDR3 region: CASTAQPQSWNYGYIF. CDR3 DNA: TGTGCCAGCACGGCTCAGCCCCAAAGCTGGAACTATGGCTACATCTTC.

A few counts support this clonotype. J is TRBJ2-7 and V is TRBV5-1; D tentatively reads TRBD1 or TRBD2 (5 bases each). The germline CDR1 and CDR2 sequences are SGHRS and YFSETQ. The CDR3 contains 13 residues. The V end was cut by 9 bases, the J end by 6 bases, with 19 bases between. The chain's CDR3 is CATPRTGGIEQYF. In nucleotides, the CDR3 is TGCGCCACCCCACGGACTGGGGGTATCGAGCAGTACTTC.

This clonotype has more than one count but fewer than ten. The V gene is TRBV5-1, the J gene TRBJ2-3; tentative D call: TRBD1 (5 bases). V lost 3 bases to trimming and J lost 5 bases, with 10 bases between them. The CDR3 has 13 amino acids. CDR1 and CDR2 from the germline V gene are SGHRS and YFSETQ. CDR3 in DNA: TGCGCCAGCAGCTCTGCAGGGTTAGATACGCAGTATTTT. Translation gives CASSSAGLDTQYF.

This clonotype was seen more than once but under ten times. V is TRBV10-3 and J is TRBJ2-5; D is unclear. The J call is in doubt because the DNA end fits TRBJ2-7 better. CDR1 ENHRY and CDR2 SYGVKD come from the germline V gene. The CDR3 sequence is 13 residues long. CDR3 nucleotide sequence: TGTGCCATCAGTGAGTCGACTCTTCACGAGCAGTACTTC. Amino acids: CAISESTLHEQYF.

This clonotype was observed a handful of times. The CDR3 DNA reads as TGTGCCAGCAGCCTTAGCGGGGGGTCTGGCAATGAGCAGTTCTTC. This sequence encodes CASSLSGGSGNEQFF. V usage is TRBV9 and J usage is TRBJ2-1, with 10 bases identical to TRBD2. The J segment lost 6 bases and the V segment lost 4 bases, leaving 7 bases of the junction unmatched. The CDR3 consists of 15 residues. The germline gives CDR1 SGDLS, CDR2 YYNGEE. The full variable domain, in which reference TRBV9 and TRBJ2-1 provide the parts outside the CDR3, is DSGVTQTPKHLITATGQRVTLRCSPRSGDLSVYWYQQSLDQGLQFLIQYYNGEERAKGNILERFSAQQFPDLHSELNLSSLELGDSALYFCASSLSGGSGNEQFFGPGTRLTVL.

The chain couples TRBV20-1 to TRBJ2-1; 9 bases fit TRBD2. The CDR3 has 16 amino acids. V lost 5 bases and J lost 3; bases outside the gene matches: 11. Germline V lookup: CDR1 DFQATT, CDR2 SNEGSKA (reference sequence). The CDR3 nucleotides are TGCAGTGCTCCGCCTCCGGGACTAGCTAACTACAATGAGCAGTTCTTC. This gives the protein CSAPPPGLANYNEQFF.

J is TRBJ1-1 and V is TRBV6-6; a possible D gene is TRBD1 (5 bases). Trimming shortened V by 5 bases and J by 1 base, and 17 bases separated the two germline ends. The CDR3 spans 16 residues. The germline CDR1 and CDR2 sequences are MNHNY and SVGAGI (reference sequence). CDR3 DNA sequence: TGTGCCAGCAGTCTCCGAGAGGGGAGGGGGAACACTGAAGCTTTCTTT. It yields the protein CASSLREGRGNTEAFF.

In DNA, the CDR3 is TGCGCCAGCAGCTTGGAGGTTGGGGGAGCAGAGACCCAGTACTTC. Translating gives CASSLEVGGAETQYF. The chain is built from TRBV5-1 and TRBJ2-5; D may be TRBD1 or TRBD2 (5 bases each). With 0 bases removed from V and 4 bases from J, the gap between germline ends came to 13 bases. The germline V gene has CDR1 SGHRS and CDR2 YFSETQ. CDR3 length: 15 residues.

This clonotype was detected only a few times. This rearrangement joins TRBV4-1 to TRBJ2-1; 9 positions match TRBD2. Germline V gives CDR1 MGHRA, CDR2 YSYEKL. Losses at the gene ends were 7 bases for V and 2 bases for J; bases not matched to a gene: 3. The CDR3 length is 14 residues. CDR3 in amino acids: CASTAGGAYNEQFF. Here the CDR3 DNA reads TGCGCCAGCACGGCGGGGGGGGCCTACAATGAGCAGTTCTTC.

This clonotype was counted between two and nine times. CDR3 coding DNA: TGTGCCAGCAGTTACACGGGACAGGGGGCATATGAGCAGTTCTTC. Encoded protein: CASSYTGQGAYEQFF. The chain links TRBV6-5 to TRBJ2-1; 12 positions match TRBD1. The CDR3 is made up of 15 amino acids. J lost 8 bases, V lost 2 bases, and 4 bases had no gene match. The germline V gene has CDR1 MNHEY and CDR2 SVGAGI.

This chain connects TRBV6-2 or TRBV6-3 to TRBJ2-3, with a tentative D call TRBD2 (7 bases). The germline V gene encodes CDR1 MNHEY and CDR2 SVGEGT. The germline V and J ends were trimmed by 8 bases and 3 bases, with 18 bases remaining between them. The CDR3 loop spans 15 amino acids. The CDR3 spells CASFPVGGATDTQYF. In DNA, the CDR3 is TGTGCCAGCTTTCCGGTGGGGGGGGCAACAGATACGCAGTATTTT.

V usage is TRBV27 and J usage is TRBJ2-7, with 7 bases lining up with TRBD1. CDR1 MNHEY and CDR2 SMNVEV come from the germline V gene (reference sequence). V gave up 10 bases and J gave up 4 bases; unmatched junction bases: 10. This CDR3 is 13 amino acids long. This CDR3 reads CATSPGQVYEQYF. CDR3 in DNA: TGTGCCACTTCCCCTGGACAGGTTTACGAGCAGTACTTC.

The V call is TRBV27, the J call TRBJ2-1; the D call may be TRBD1 or TRBD2 (6 bases each). The CDR3 sequence is 15 residues long. The germline V gene encodes CDR1 MNHEY and CDR2 SMNVEV (reference sequence). The V end was cut by 2 bases, the J end by 4 bases, with 12 bases between. The CDR3 protein is CASSLIRGPYNEQFF. The CDR3 nucleotides read TGTGCCAGCAGTTTAATACGGGGGCCTTACAATGAGCAGTTCTTC.

V is TRBV5-6 and J is TRBJ2-5; unclear D gene. The V gene lost 1 base and the J gene lost 13 bases, with 5 bases spanning the gap. The CDR3 runs 9 residues. Germline CDR1 SGHDT, CDR2 YYEEEE. Here the CDR3 DNA reads TGTGCCAGCAGCTTGATAGGGTACTTC. Translated: CASSLIGYF.

About this clonotype: This may be a read error, as it is one base from a much larger clone. The genes are TRBV7-9 and TRBJ1-2; no clear D gene. Germline loops: CDR1 SEHNR, CDR2 FQNEAQ (reference sequence). The CDR3 totals 14 residues. Here the CDR3 reads CASSVASGNYGYTF. In nucleotides, the CDR3 is TGTGCCAGCAGCGTAGCGTCGGGGAACTATGGCTACACCTTC. Looking up the rest from reference TRBV7-9 and TRBJ1-2 gives the full variable domain: DTGVSQNPRHKITKRGQNVTFRCDPISEHNRLYWYRQTLGQGPEFLTYFQNEAQLEKSRLLSDRFSAERPKGSFSTLEIQRTEQGDSAMYLCASSVASGNYGYTFGSGTRLTVV.

This chain joins TRBV29-1 and TRBJ2-2; TRBD1 is a possible D gene (7 bases). Between the trimmed V and J ends, which lost 2 bases and 1 base, there was a span of 11 bases. CDR3 length: 15 amino acids. The germline CDR1 and CDR2 sequences are SQVTM and ANQGSEA. As DNA, the CDR3 is TGCAGCGTTGAAACCCAGGGGGGGAACACCGGGGAGCTGTTTTTT. The encoded protein is CSVETQGGNTGELFF.